This T cell receptor (beta chain) was observed in a study of shared clonotypes between healthy human individuals. The healthy adult donors were HIV-negative and reported no recent acute infections or vaccinations. Sequencing used immunoSEQ multiplex PCR; TCRdb keeps in-frame clones, though not all of them. The sample records approximately 720,000 clones, about three quarters being singletons. Germline CDR1 is PRHDT and CDR2 is FYEKMQ (reference sequence). Trimming cost V 4 bases and J 1 base; bases outside gene matches: 13. The CDR3 is 18 amino acids. The chain combines TRBV13 with TRBJ2-1; 7 nucleotides agree with TRBD1. The clonotype was recovered from a woman younger than 45 in good health. Specimen: memory CD4+ T cells sorted from blood. Subset given: CD45RA-negative fraction. CDR3 DNA sequence: TGTGCCAGCAGCTCCGCCCCGACAGGGTTCAGGTCCTACAATGAGCAGTTCTTC. Its translation: CASSSAPTGFRSYNEQFF.